This TCR beta chain is drawn from a study of T cell repertoires in cytomegalovirus infection. There are a few counts of this clonotype. TCRdb processed the reads anew with MiXCR; each CDR3 protein has one entry. The data hold 230,000 or so distinct CDR3 sequences, with 15% to 20% observed a single time. This CDR3 region has 15 residues. The V end lost 0 bases, the J end lost 5 bases, and 13 bases lay between the germline ends. Germline V lookup: CDR1 MGHRA, CDR2 YSYEKL. Sequencing was done on a sample of CD8+ T cells from PBMCs. The chain recombines TRBV4-1 with TRBJ1-1; D unclear. This clonotype was obtained from a human donor in good health (CMV status not recorded). Some clones in this sample may be carry-over from other donors' samples. The CDR3 nucleotides read TGCGCCAGCAGCCAAGATTTGACGCCTGGGACTGAAGCTTTCTTT. Protein: CASSQDLTPGTEAFF.